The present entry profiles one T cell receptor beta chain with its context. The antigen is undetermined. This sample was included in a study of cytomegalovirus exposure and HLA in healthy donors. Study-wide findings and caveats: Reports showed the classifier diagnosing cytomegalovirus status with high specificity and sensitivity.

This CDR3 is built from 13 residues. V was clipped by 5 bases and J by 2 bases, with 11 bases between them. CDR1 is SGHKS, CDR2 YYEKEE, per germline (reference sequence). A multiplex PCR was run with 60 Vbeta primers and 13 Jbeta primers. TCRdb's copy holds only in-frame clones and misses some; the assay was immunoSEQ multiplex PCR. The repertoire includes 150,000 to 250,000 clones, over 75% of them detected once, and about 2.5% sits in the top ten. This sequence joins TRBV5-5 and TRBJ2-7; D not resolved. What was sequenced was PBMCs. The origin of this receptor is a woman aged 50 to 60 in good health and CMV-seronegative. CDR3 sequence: CASSPYAAYEQYF. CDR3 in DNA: TGTGCCAGCAGTCCTTATGCGGCCTACGAGCAGTACTTC.